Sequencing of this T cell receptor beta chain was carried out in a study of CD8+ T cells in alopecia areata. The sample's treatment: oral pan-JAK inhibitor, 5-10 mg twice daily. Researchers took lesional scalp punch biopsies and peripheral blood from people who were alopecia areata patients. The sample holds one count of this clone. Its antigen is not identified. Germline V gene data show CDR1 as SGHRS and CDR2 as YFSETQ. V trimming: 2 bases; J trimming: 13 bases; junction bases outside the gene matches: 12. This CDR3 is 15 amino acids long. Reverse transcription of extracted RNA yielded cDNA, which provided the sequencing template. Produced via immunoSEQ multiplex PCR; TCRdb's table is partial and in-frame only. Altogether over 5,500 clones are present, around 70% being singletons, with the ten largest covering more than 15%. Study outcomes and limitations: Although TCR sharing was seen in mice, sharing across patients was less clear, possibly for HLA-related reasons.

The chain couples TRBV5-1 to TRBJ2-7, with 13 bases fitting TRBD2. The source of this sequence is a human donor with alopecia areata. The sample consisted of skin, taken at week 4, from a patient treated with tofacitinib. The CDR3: CASSLPTSGGPEKYF. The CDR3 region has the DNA TGCGCCAGCAGCTTACCGACTAGCGGGGGGCCGGAGAAATACTTC.